This entry concerns a single TCR beta chain. Germline CDR1 reads MDHEN; CDR2 reads SYDVKM. After removal of 2 bases from V and 7 bases from J, the junction contained 10 bases not matched to a gene. This CDR3 is built from 15 residues. The method was immunoSEQ multiplex PCR; TCRdb's version includes in-frame clones alone and lacks a portion of them. Seen here are roughly 170,000 clones, over 70% observed once, and the top ten hold around 5.3%. The data originate from a study of blood T cell repertoires in COVID-19. Study-level information: In each case, the material was cDNA or gDNA derived from T cells, B-cell-depleted T cells, or PBMCs.

Adults between roughly 18 and 95 years of age took part from 24 US areas. The sample taken for sequencing was PBMCs or T cells enriched from blood (not recorded which). The receptor was isolated from a woman in her 40s with acute COVID-19. The genes are TRBV28 and TRBJ1-1, with 7 bases that match TRBD1. The CDR3 region is CASSLARRGTVEAFF. CDR3 nucleotides: TGTGCCAGCAGTTTAGCCCGGCGAGGGACAGTTGAAGCTTTCTTT.